This TCR beta chain was identified in a study of cytomegalovirus exposure and HLA in healthy donors. About the research overall: Earlier, some 180 million T cells were analyzed, and about 100 million unique TCR beta sequences were found among them. The study, taken as a whole, reports: TCR beta chains numbering 164 were designated cytomegalovirus-associated.

PCR amplification relied on 60 Vbeta primers (plus 13 Jbeta primers). The assay was immunoSEQ multiplex PCR, and TCRdb's table has in-frame clones only and misses some. The sample shows approximately 150,000 clones, roughly 68% of them seen only once. Those who donated were healthy bone marrow donors. The donors, nominally healthy at sampling, likely had unrecorded immune exposures. Notes on this clone: Its antigen remains unidentified.

The CDR3 is made up of 16 amino acids. Germline assignment: CDR1 SEHNR and CDR2 FQNEAQ (reference sequence). Unmatched junction bases numbered 15, after V lost 5 bases and J lost 8 bases. Source material: PBMCs. The clonotype originates from a man in his thirties or forties in good health and CMV-seropositive. The V call is TRBV7-9, the J call TRBJ2-1; 7 bases align to TRBD2. CDR3 in amino acids: CASSPTREALGYEQFF. In DNA form, the CDR3 reads TGTGCCAGCAGCCCCACCCGGGAGGCCCTTGGGTATGAGCAGTTCTTC.